These 5 T cell receptor beta chains originate from one sample sequenced in a study of blood T cell repertoires in COVID-19. Clones were read by immunoSEQ multiplex PCR, and TCRdb kept only the in-frame ones, dropping some. The sample consists of some 330,000 clones, approximately 88% of them appearing once. The source material was PBMCs or T cells enriched from blood (not recorded which). These receptors were obtained from a man under 40 who had recovered from COVID-19.

The chain is built from TRBV6-5 and TRBJ1-2, with 8 bases lining up with TRBD1. Trimming took 7 bases from V and 4 from J; bases not matched to a gene: 8. The CDR3 consists of 14 residues. From germline, CDR1 is MNHEY and CDR2 SVGAGI. DNA for the CDR3: TGTGCCAGCAAGCGGACAGGGTCCGGCTATGGCTACACCTTC. It codes for CASKRTGSGYGYTF.

The rearrangement uses TRBV13 and TRBJ2-1; no clear D gene. Trimming pared 5 bases from V and 2 bases from J, leaving 16 bases between. CDR3 length: 16 amino acids. Per germline, CDR1 PRHDT and CDR2 FYEKMQ (reference sequence). CDR3 DNA: TGTGCCAGCAGCCCCAATCCAGTAACCACCTACAATGAGCAGTTCTTC. It translates to CASSPNPVTTYNEQFF.

The chain carries TRBV27 and TRBJ1-5; no clear D gene. The CDR3 loop spans 14 amino acids. CDR1 is MNHEY, CDR2 SMNVEV, per germline (reference sequence). The V end lost 1 base, the J end lost 7 bases, and 11 bases lay between the germline ends. CDR3 coding DNA: TGTGCCAGCAGTTTATTGGGCGATGGACAGCCCCAGCATTTT. Amino acids: CASSLLGDGQPQHF.

This sequence joins TRBV5-1 and TRBJ2-3; TRBD2 aligns across 13 bases. Germline CDR1 is SGHRS and CDR2 is YFSETQ. This CDR3 is built from 16 residues. V dropped 4 bases and J dropped 1; count of bases not matched to a gene: 3. CDR3 sequence (DNA): TGCGCCAGCAGCCACGGGACTAGCGGGGGCACAGATACGCAGTATTTT. Translated: CASSHGTSGGTDTQYF.

This clone was seen once. The V gene is TRBV18, the J gene TRBJ2-1; 10 nucleotides agree with TRBD2. Looked up from germline, CDR1 is KGHSH and CDR2 is LQKENI. The V segment lost 0 bases and the J segment 2 bases; nucleotides outside the gene matches: 1. The CDR3 sequence is 16 residues long. The CDR3 loop is CASSPPSGGAYNEQFF. CDR3 DNA sequence: TGTGCCAGCTCACCACCGAGCGGGGGGGCCTACAATGAGCAGTTCTTC.